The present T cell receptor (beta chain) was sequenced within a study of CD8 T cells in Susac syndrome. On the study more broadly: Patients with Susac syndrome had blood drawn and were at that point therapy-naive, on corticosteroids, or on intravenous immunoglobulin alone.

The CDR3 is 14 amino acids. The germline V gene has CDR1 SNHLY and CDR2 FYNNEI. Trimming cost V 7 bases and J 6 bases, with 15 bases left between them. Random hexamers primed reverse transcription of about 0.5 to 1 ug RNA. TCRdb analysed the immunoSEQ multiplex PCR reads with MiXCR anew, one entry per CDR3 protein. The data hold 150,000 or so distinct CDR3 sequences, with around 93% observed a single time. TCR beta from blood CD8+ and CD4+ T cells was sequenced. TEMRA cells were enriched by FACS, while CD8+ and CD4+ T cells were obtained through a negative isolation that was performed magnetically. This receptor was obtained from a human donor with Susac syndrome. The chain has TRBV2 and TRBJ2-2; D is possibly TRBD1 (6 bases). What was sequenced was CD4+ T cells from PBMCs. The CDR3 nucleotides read TGTGCCAGCAAGTCTTACAGGGCCCCCGGGGAGCTGTTTTTT. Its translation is CASKSYRAPGELFF.